One sample yielded the 15 T cell receptor beta chains listed below, sequenced in a study of coeliac disease. Overall study results and limits: In active celiac disease, intraepithelial and lamina propria TRB and TRG repertoires were less clonal than controls.

No antigen is known for these receptors. Generated by immunoSEQ multiplex PCR, the TCRdb table keeps only in-frame clones and is missing some. The sample contains thousands of clones, 65% to 70% of which appear only once. The sequencing input was lamina propria lymphocytes from the gut. The receptors derive from a woman younger than 35 with active celiac disease.

The rearrangement joins TRBV28 to TRBJ1-2; TRBD1 might be the D (5 bases). With 7 bases removed from V and 2 bases from J, the gap between germline ends came to 14 bases. The CDR3 is 14 residues long. Per germline, CDR1 MDHEN and CDR2 SYDVKM. The CDR3 sequence is CASNPPGYNYGYTF. CDR3 bases: TGTGCCAGCAATCCCCCAGGGTACAACTATGGCTACACCTTC.

This chain uses TRBV2 with TRBJ1-5; D is unresolved. CDR1 is SNHLY and CDR2 is FYNNEI in the germline V gene. With 4 bases removed from V and 0 bases from J, the gap between germline ends came to 7 bases. This CDR3 comprises 14 residues. The CDR3 spells CASSVGVSNQPQHF. CDR3 sequence (DNA): TGTGCCAGCAGTGTCGGGGTTAGCAATCAGCCCCAGCATTTT.

This chain links TRBV5-8 with TRBJ1-1, with D possibly matching TRBD1 (6 bases). This CDR3 spans 12 amino acids. Germline lookup yields CDR1 SGHTS and CDR2 YDEGEE. The ends were cut back, 4 bases at V and 7 bases at J, with 11 bases in the middle. For the CDR3, the DNA is TGTGCCAGCAGCGGCGGACAGATTGAAGCTTTCTTT. It encodes CASSGGQIEAFF.

V usage is TRBV30 and J usage is TRBJ2-3, with TRBD2 as a possible D gene (5 bases). Trimming pared 5 bases from V and 0 bases from J, leaving 15 bases between. The CDR3 totals 15 residues. Germline V gene data show CDR1 as GTSNPN and CDR2 as SVGIG (reference sequence). This chain's CDR3 is CAWARGQDSTDTQYF. The CDR3 nucleotides read TGTGCCTGGGCCCGAGGGCAGGACAGCACAGATACGCAGTATTTT.

The J gene is TRBJ1-2, the V gene TRBV5-6; tentatively, D is TRBD1 (6 bases). V was trimmed by 2 bases and J by 7 bases, leaving 12 bases between them. CDR3 length equals 13 residues. Germline V gives CDR1 SGHDT, CDR2 YYEEEE. CDR3 sequence: CASSFGPGVGYTF. The CDR3 nucleotides are TGTGCCAGCAGCTTTGGCCCAGGGGTTGGCTACACCTTC.

The rearrangement joins TRBV6-1 to TRBJ2-3; a possible D gene is TRBD2 (6 bases). CDR1 MNHNS and CDR2 SASEGT come from the germline V gene. The ends were cut back, 5 bases at V and 3 bases at J, with 15 bases in the middle. The CDR3 runs 15 residues. CDR3 loop: CASSFGLLLTDTQYF. The CDR3, as DNA: TGTGCCAGCAGTTTCGGACTACTCCTTACAGATACGCAGTATTTT.

This clone is a singleton in its sample. For the CDR3, the DNA is TGTGCCAGCAGTTTTATAGGGACAGGGGATTACGAGCAGTACTTC. This translates into CASSFIGTGDYEQYF. The chain uses TRBV28 and TRBJ2-7, with 10 bases that match TRBD1. Per the germline V gene, CDR1 is MDHEN and CDR2 is SYDVKM. V shed 3 bases, J shed 4 bases, and the junction held 6 bases outside the gene matches. The CDR3 covers 15 residues. Based on the CDR3 plus reference TRBV28 and TRBJ2-7, the full variable domain is DVKVTQSSRYLVKRTGEKVFLECVQDMDHENMFWYRQDPGLGLRLIYFSYDVKMKEKGDIPEGYSVSREKKERFSLILESASTNQTSMYLCASSFIGTGDYEQYFGPGTRLTVT.

The chain employs TRBV7-2 and TRBJ2-3; TRBD1 is a possible D gene (5 bases). CDR1 and CDR2 from the germline V gene are SGHTA and FQGNSA. CDR3 size: 13 residues. Trimming removed 4 bases from V and 5 bases from J, with 10 bases in between. For the CDR3, the DNA is TGTGCCAGCAGCTACAGGAGTGGAGATACGCAGTATTTT. It specifies CASSYRSGDTQYF.

There are a few counts of this clone. The V call is TRBV4-2, the J call TRBJ2-7; possibly TRBD2 for D (6 bases). The CDR3 is 13 residues long. In germline, CDR1 is LGHNA, CDR2 YNFKEQ. Between the trimmed V and J ends, which lost 3 bases and 7 bases, there was a span of 13 bases. The CDR3 nucleotides read TGTGCCAGCAGCCAGGTGCTGGGGAGGGAGCAGTACTTC. Protein product: CASSQVLGREQYF.

The rearrangement uses TRBV7-7 and TRBJ1-6, with D uncertain. V was cut by 1 base and J by 10 bases, with 11 bases left in between. This CDR3 is built from 14 residues. Germline CDR1 and CDR2: SSHAT and FNYEAQ (reference sequence). The CDR3, as DNA: TGTGCCAGCAGCTTAGGCAGGAATGGATCACCCCTCCACTTT. This codes for CASSLGRNGSPLHF.

This clone has just a few counts. The chain employs TRBV2 and TRBJ1-2; a weak D match, TRBD1 (6 bases). V was trimmed by 3 bases and J by 4 bases, leaving 15 bases between them. The CDR3 is made up of 15 amino acids. Per the germline V gene, CDR1 is SNHLY and CDR2 is FYNNEI. CDR3 region: CASSDDRWVGYGYTF. The CDR3 DNA sequence: TGTGCCAGCAGTGACGACAGGTGGGTGGGCTATGGCTACACCTTC.

V is TRBV7-3 and J is TRBJ1-5; perhaps TRBD1 as D (5 bases). The CDR3 contains 16 residues. The germline V gene has CDR1 SGHTA and CDR2 FQGTGA. The V and J ends lost 2 bases and 1 base respectively, with 12 bases between them. The CDR3 spells CASSLVGGGSNQPQHF. CDR3 sequence (DNA): TGTGCCAGCAGCTTAGTTGGGGGGGGGAGCAATCAGCCCCAGCATTTT.

V is TRBV6-5 and J is TRBJ1-2; a possible D gene is TRBD1 (6 bases). The CDR3 sequence is 14 residues long. The germline V gene encodes CDR1 MNHEY and CDR2 SVGAGI. Trimming shortened V by 8 bases and J by 6 bases, and 19 bases separated the two germline ends. In DNA form, the CDR3 reads TGTGCCAGCCAGTTACTAGAGGGGGTTAATGGCTACACCTTC. Amino acids: CASQLLEGVNGYTF.

J is TRBJ2-1 and V is TRBV4-1, with a weak D call TRBD2 (6 bases). Germline V lookup: CDR1 MGHRA, CDR2 YSYEKL. Trimming pared 4 bases from V and 8 bases from J, leaving 21 bases between. This CDR3 comprises 16 residues. DNA for the CDR3: TGCGCCAGCAGCCGCGGGACCTCCTCGGGTTCGGATGAGCAGTTCTTC. It codes for CASSRGTSSGSDEQFF.

This clone showed up just a few times. The chain couples TRBV27 to TRBJ2-7; 8 bases are shared with TRBD2. CDR1 is MNHEY, CDR2 SMNVEV, per germline (reference sequence). The CDR3 covers 17 residues. The junction had 13 bases not matched to a gene; V was cut back by 2 bases and J by 4 bases. The CDR3 sequence: CASSLKIPVAGSYEQYF. Here the CDR3 DNA reads TGTGCCAGCAGTTTAAAGATCCCAGTAGCGGGAAGTTACGAGCAGTACTTC.